This TCR beta chain came from a study of shared clonotypes between healthy human individuals. Study-wide results and limits: There were few donors, and this limited the genetic and exposure-history diversity represented.

Genomic DNA of every subset was divided equally among multiple immunoSEQ plates. Tens of thousands of T cell genomes, or approximately 270 ng DNA, went into replicate PCRs of unsorted PBMC. The method was immunoSEQ multiplex PCR; TCRdb's version includes in-frame clones alone and lacks a portion of them. The data show roughly 510,000 clones, with over 60% seen just once and around 13% held by the top ten. CDR1 and CDR2 (germline): SGHVS, FNYEAQ. This CDR3 is built from 16 residues. Trimming at V came to 1 base and at J to 5 bases, leaving 9 bases not matched to a gene. This clone showed up just a few times. Its antigen is not known.

The origin of this receptor is a woman aged 40-49 years in good health. Some clones in this sample may be carry-over from other donors' samples. The sequenced sample consisted of PBMCs. This rearrangement joins TRBV7-6 to TRBJ2-5; 8 bases fit TRBD1. CDR3: CASSLGGTGPWETQYF. The CDR3 region has the DNA TGTGCCAGCAGCTTAGGGGGGACAGGCCCCTGGGAGACCCAGTACTTC.